This TCR beta chain emerged from a study of blood T cells in healthy people across ages. Study context: About one barcoded beta molecule was captured per two T cells (by template switching).

A second PCR of about 7 to 12 cycles used a sample-barcoded 5' primer and a J-beta primer mix. TCRdb analysed the 5' RACE reads with MiXCR anew, one entry per CDR3 protein. The sample has around 990,000 distinct CDR3 sequences; approximately 26% are singletons. CDR1 is MDHEN, CDR2 SYDVKM, per germline. Trimming took 6 bases from V and 0 from J, leaving 12 bases between them. The CDR3 consists of 15 residues. The same specimen was also included in a second study, on T cells of mothers and their children.

The rearrangement links TRBV28 to TRBJ1-3; D remains unclear. The material sequenced was blood. This clonotype originated in a girl aged 2 to 10 in good health. DNA of the CDR3: TGTGCCAGCAGCTACGGACTGCCCTCTGGAAACACCATATATTTT. Residues: CASSYGLPSGNTIYF.